This T cell receptor (beta chain) originates from a study of regulatory dendritic cells for organ transplantation. In the case of this clone: Its antigen remains unknown.

Measured with immunoSEQ multiplex PCR; TCRdb has only the in-frame clones, and not every one. The sample records fewer than 25,000 clones, roughly 87% being singletons. CFSE-labeled sorted T cells met regulatory or mature dendritic cells for four to five days. The origin of this receptor is a human donor in good health. The specimen sequenced was naive CD4+ T cells from blood cultured with dendritic cells. Subset reported: CD45RA+ naive T cells.

The CDR3 region has the DNA TGTGCCAGCTCACCACGTGCACAGGGGGTTAACGAGCAGTACTTC. This encodes CASSPRAQGVNEQYF. The chain recombines TRBV18 with TRBJ2-7; TRBD1 matches at 8 bases. The germline V gene has CDR1 KGHSH and CDR2 LQKENI. The J segment lost 5 bases and the V segment lost 1 base, leaving 7 bases of the junction unmatched. The length of the CDR3 is 15 residues.